This T cell receptor beta chain appears in the sequencing data of a study of technical replicates of blood from a few donors. CDR3 length equals 13 residues. Germline V lookup: CDR1 SGHTA, CDR2 FQGNSA. V was shortened by 5 bases and J by 7 bases, with 11 bases between the two germline ends. Only in-frame clones appear in the TCRdb table, and some are missing; sequencing was by immunoSEQ multiplex PCR. Of 50,000 to 65,000 clones in the sample, roughly 91% are singletons; the top ten hold 4% to 5.5%. Sequenced material: PBMCs. The chain has TRBV7-2 and TRBJ1-4; possible D gene TRBD1, 5 bases. The sequence was obtained from a human donor in good health. Some clones in this sample may be carry-over from other donors' samples. CDR3 DNA sequence: TGTGCCAGCAGCCATTGGGGGGGTGAAAAACTGTTTTTT. This sequence encodes CASSHWGGEKLFF.